The text below deals with one TCR beta chain. Its binding antigen is unknown. Nothing much larger sits one base from this clone, and base qualities are not available. Other DNA sequences in this specimen translate into the identical CDR3. The data originate from a study of blood T cell repertoires in COVID-19 (dated by TCRdb to between 2020 and 2021). Some background on the complete study: Collaborator samples came from the United States, Italy and Spain and covered acute and convalescent phases of COVID-19. The material from the prospective study consisted of cDNA or gDNA derived from T cells, B-cell-depleted T cells, or PBMCs. The dataset comprised deeply sampled blood TCRbeta repertoires from subjects exposed to, actively infected with, or recovered from COVID-19. The repertoires were made available in a free public database intended to serve as a resource for research on the immune response to SARS-CoV-2. Samples came from the ongoing ImmuneRACE study (first 160 participants) plus 1,254 subjects from 6 global collaborators. Nearly every sample came with metadata listing a de-identified subject ID, COVID-19 status, age in years and sex. HLA class I and class II types, where available, came from metadata supplied by the sample provider rather than from assay-based typing.

Trimming removed 2 bases from V and 5 bases from J, leaving 10 bases between the germline ends. For CDR1 and CDR2, the germline V gene lists SGHRS and YFSETQ. CDR3 length: 13 amino acids, cysteine to phenylalanine. The CDR3 DNA has 39 bases and is translated from base 1. What the study reported, not specific to this receptor: The amount of clinical and demographic metadata varied by source and participant and was provided uncurated.

TCRbeta CDR3 regions were amplified from genomic DNA using the immunoSEQ Assay, a bias-controlled multiplex PCR. The study's processing was this. Nucleated cell counts per sample were estimated from amplification of reference gene primers within the assay. Sequence reads were collapsed and filtered to measure the absolute abundance of every unique TCRbeta CDR3 rearrangement. For each sample, productive Simpson clonality was calculated as the square root of Simpson's diversity index over productive rearrangements. Held by TCRdb, this immuneACCESS table contains in-frame sequences only and omits some clones. Under half of the omission traces to an unresolved V gene where checked; the cause of the rest is unknown. Clone size and the V and J calls come from that table; the DNA yielded D and trimming. The sample table records roughly 250,000 clones; roughly 83% of these occur just once. The ten largest clonotypes hold roughly 9.6% of the sample.

The collaborating institutions used their own protocols to collect whole blood in K2EDTA tubes. For TCRbeta analysis, collaborators shipped samples as frozen whole blood, isolated PBMCs, or DNA extracted from either of those sample types. The sample consisted of peripheral blood. The receptor was derived from a woman aged 80 or over with acute or convalescent COVID-19. This receptor chain uses TRBV5-1 and TRBJ1-2, with no reliable assignment of the D segment. The CDR3 amino acid sequence is: CASSFVGQYGYTF. The sequence in DNA is TGCGCCAGCAGCTTTGTTGGGCAGTATGGCTACACCTTC.